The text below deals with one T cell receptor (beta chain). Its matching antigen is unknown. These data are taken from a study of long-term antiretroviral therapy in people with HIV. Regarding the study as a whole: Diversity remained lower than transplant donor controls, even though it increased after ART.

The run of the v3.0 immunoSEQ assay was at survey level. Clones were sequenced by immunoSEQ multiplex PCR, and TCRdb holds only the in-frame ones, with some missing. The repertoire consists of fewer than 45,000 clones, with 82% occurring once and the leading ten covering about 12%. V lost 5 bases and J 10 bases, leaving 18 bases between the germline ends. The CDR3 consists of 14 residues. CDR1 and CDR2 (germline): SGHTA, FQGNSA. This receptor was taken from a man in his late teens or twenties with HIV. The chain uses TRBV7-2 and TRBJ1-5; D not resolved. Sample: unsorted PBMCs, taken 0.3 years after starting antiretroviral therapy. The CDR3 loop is CASSPLAARSPQHF. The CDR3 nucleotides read TGTGCCAGCAGCCCCCTAGCGGCCCGAAGCCCCCAGCATTTT.